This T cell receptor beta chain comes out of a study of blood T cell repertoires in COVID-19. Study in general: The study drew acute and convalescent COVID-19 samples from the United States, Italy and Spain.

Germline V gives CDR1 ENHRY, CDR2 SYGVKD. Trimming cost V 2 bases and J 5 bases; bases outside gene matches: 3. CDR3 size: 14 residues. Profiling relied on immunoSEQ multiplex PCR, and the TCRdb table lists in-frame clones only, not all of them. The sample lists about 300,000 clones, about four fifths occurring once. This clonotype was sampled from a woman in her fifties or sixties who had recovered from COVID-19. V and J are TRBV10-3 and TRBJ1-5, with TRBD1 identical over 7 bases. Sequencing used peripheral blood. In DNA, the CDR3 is TGTGCCATCAGTGAGGCGGACAGGTATCAGCCCCAGCATTTT. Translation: CAISEADRYQPQHF.